Listed here are 3 T cell receptor beta chains from one sample, sequenced in a study of cytomegalovirus exposure and HLA in healthy donors. The PCR used 60 Vbeta and 13 Jbeta primers. Assay used: immunoSEQ multiplex PCR; TCRdb lists only in-frame clones, some missing. The sample gives 130,000 or so clones, roughly 74% of which show up once; 3.3% is in the top ten. Sequenced: PBMCs. The receptor source for this set is a man aged 35-49 years in good health and CMV-seronegative.

Only one count was recorded for this clone. The rearrangement joins TRBV4-1 to TRBJ1-5, with D possibly being TRBD1 (6 bases). The germline V and J ends were trimmed by 0 bases and 2 bases, with 11 bases remaining between them. In germline, CDR1 is MGHRA, CDR2 YSYEKL. This CDR3 is 16 amino acids long. This CDR3 is CASSQDPQGGNQPQHF. The DNA for the CDR3 is TGCGCCAGCAGCCAAGATCCACAGGGAGGCAATCAGCCCCAGCATTTT.

V gene TRBV6-5 combines with J gene TRBJ1-2; D remains unclear. This CDR3 has 13 amino acids. V lost 5 bases, J lost 5 bases, and 12 bases lay in between. Germline V gene data show CDR1 as MNHEY and CDR2 as SVGAGI. This CDR3 reads CASSLNTRYGYTF. The CDR3 DNA follows: TGTGCCAGCAGTCTGAATACACGATATGGCTACACCTTC.

V usage is TRBV18 and J usage is TRBJ1-1; TRBD1 is a possible D gene (6 bases). The germline gives CDR1 KGHSH, CDR2 LQKENI. This CDR3 is 13 amino acids long. V lost 2 bases to trimming and J lost 5 bases, with 9 bases between them. CDR3 sequence (DNA): TGTGCCAGCTCACCAACAGGGAAGACTGAAGCTTTCTTT. Protein product: CASSPTGKTEAFF. The entire variable domain, with the rest obtained from reference TRBV18 and TRBJ1-1, is as follows: NAGVMQNPRHLVRRRGQEARLRCSPMKGHSHVYWYRQLPEEGLKFMVYLQKENIIDESGMPKERFSAEFPKEGPSILRIQQVVRGDSAAYFCASSPTGKTEAFFGQGTRLTVV.